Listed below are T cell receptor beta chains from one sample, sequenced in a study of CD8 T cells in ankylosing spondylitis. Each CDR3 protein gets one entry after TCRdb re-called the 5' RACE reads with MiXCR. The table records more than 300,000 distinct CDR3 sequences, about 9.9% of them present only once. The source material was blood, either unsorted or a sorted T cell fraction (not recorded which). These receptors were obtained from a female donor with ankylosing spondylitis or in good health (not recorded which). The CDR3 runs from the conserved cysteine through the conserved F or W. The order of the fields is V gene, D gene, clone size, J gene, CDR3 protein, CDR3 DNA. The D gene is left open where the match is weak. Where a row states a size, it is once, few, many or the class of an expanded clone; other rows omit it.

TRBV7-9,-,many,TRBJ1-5,CASSLSTGSQPQHF,TGTGCCAGCAGCTTAAGTACAGGGAGTCAGCCCCAGCATTTT
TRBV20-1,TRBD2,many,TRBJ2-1,CSARGLAFLDNEQFF,TGCAGTGCTAGGGGACTAGCGTTCCTAGACAATGAGCAGTTCTTC
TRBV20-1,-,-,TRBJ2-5,CSVSVPGGRRGVETQYF,TGCAGCGTTAGCGTCCCTGGAGGGCGGAGAGGAGTGGAGACCCAGTACTTC
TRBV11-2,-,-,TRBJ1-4,CASSSRVGQILPKGGEKLFF,TGTGCCAGCAGCTCCCGGGTTGGGCAGATCTTACCCAAGGGTGGTGAAAAACTGTTTTTT
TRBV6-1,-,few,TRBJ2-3,CASSDGVWDTQYF,TGTGCCAGCAGTGACGGAGTTTGGGATACGCAGTATTTT
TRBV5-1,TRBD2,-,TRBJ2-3,CASSGGARGLARADTQYF,TGCGCCAGCAGCGGCGGGGCTCGAGGACTAGCGAGGGCAGATACGCAGTATTTT
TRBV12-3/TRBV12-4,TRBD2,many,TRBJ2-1,CASRVGTSFNEQFF,TGTGCCAGCAGAGTCGGGACTAGTTTCAATGAGCAGTTCTTC
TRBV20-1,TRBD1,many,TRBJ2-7,CSVPTTGTYEQYF,TGCAGTGTTCCCACGACAGGGACCTACGAGCAGTACTTC
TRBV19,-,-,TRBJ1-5,CASTKRGGDYNQPQHF,TGTGCCAGTACCAAAAGGGGGGGGGATTACAATCAGCCCCAGCATTTT
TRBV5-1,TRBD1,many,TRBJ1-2,CASSWDSHQPLRRLARESF,TGCGCCAGCAGCTGGGACAGCCACCAACCTTTGAGGCGCTTGGCCCGAGAGTCCTTC
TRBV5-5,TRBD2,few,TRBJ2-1,CASSQTPQRETNEQFF,TGTGCCAGCAGCCAAACCCCCCAGCGGGAGACGAATGAGCAGTTCTTC
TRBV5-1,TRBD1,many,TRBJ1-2,CASIPGQGNYGYTF,TGCGCCAGTATACCGGGACAGGGGAACTATGGCTACACCTTC
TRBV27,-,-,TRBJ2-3,CASSFGTTQYF,TGTGCCAGCAGTTTCGGTACTACGCAGTATTTT
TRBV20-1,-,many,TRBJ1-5,CSARGGGGNQPQHF,TGCAGTGCTAGAGGGGGCGGTGGCAATCAGCCCCAGCATTTT
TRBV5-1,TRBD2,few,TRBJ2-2,CASSPPGRLAENTGELFF,TGCGCCAGCAGCCCACCGGGGAGACTAGCGGAGAACACCGGGGAGCTGTTTTTT
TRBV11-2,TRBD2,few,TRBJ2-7,CASSLLPGLAGGPFDYEQYF,TGTGCCAGCAGCTTATTACCGGGACTAGCGGGAGGGCCCTTCGACTACGAGCAGTACTTC
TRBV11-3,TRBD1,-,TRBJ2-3,CASSPPGTGADTQYF,TGTGCCAGCAGCCCTCCCGGGACAGGGGCAGATACGCAGTATTTT
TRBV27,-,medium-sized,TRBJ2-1,CASSLSRRKMGEQFF,TGTGCCAGCAGTTTAAGCAGGCGTAAAATGGGTGAGCAGTTCTTC
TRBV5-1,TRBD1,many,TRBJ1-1,CASSSLQGARTEAFF,TGCGCCAGCAGCTCCTTACAGGGGGCGAGGACTGAAGCTTTCTTT
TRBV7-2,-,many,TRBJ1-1,CASSLERTGMNTEAFF,TGTGCCAGCAGCTTAGAACGGACCGGGATGAACACTGAAGCTTTCTTT
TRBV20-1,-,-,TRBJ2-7,CSARDSGVRQGAYF,TGCAGTGCTAGAGATAGCGGTGTTAGGCAGGGAGCGTACTTC
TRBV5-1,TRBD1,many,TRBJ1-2,CASSLEGQAYYGYTF,TGCGCCAGCAGCTTGGAGGGACAGGCTTACTATGGCTACACCTTC
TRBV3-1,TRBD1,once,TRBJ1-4,CASSQMRGREKLFF,TGTGCCAGCAGCCAAATGAGGGGGCGCGAAAAACTGTTTTTT
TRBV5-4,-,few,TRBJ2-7,CASSLEQNGYEQYF,TGTGCCAGCAGCTTGGAACAGAACGGCTACGAGCAGTACTTC
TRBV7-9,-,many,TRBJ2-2,CASSSARAVNTGELFF,TGTGCCAGCAGCTCAGCCCGGGCCGTAAACACCGGGGAGCTGTTTTTT
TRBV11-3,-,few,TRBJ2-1,CASSLDRWQNPYNEQFF,TGTGCCAGCAGCTTAGATCGGTGGCAGAACCCCTACAATGAGCAGTTCTTC
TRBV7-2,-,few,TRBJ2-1,CASSLALNRVNEQFF,TGTGCCAGCAGCTTAGCGCTGAATAGGGTCAATGAGCAGTTCTTC
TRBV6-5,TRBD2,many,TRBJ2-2,CASSYSPSGSSSGELFF,TGTGCCAGCAGTTACTCCCCCAGCGGGAGTAGCTCCGGGGAGCTGTTTTTT
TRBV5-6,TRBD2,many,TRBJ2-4,CASSLVGAGGNIQYF,TGTGCCAGCAGCTTGGTAGGCGCGGGAGGGAACATTCAGTACTTC
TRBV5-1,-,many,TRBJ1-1,CASSLDPGGTEAFF,TGCGCCAGCAGCTTGGACCCGGGGGGAACTGAAGCTTTCTTT
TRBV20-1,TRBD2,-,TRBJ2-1,CCAPNVAGGALNEQFF,TGCTGTGCGCCGAATGTAGCGGGAGGGGCGTTGAATGAGCAGTTCTTC
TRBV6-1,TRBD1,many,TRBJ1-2,CASTKDRIVYGYTF,TGTGCCAGCACCAAGGACAGGATAGTCTATGGCTACACCTTC
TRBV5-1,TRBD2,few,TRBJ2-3,CASSLGTSLAGGTDTQYF,TGCGCCAGCAGCTTGGGAACATCGCTAGCGGGGGGCACAGATACGCAGTATTTT
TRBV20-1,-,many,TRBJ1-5,CSARANSNQPQHF,TGCAGTGCTCGGGCCAATAGCAATCAGCCCCAGCATTTT
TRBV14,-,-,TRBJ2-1,CASSQELVRNEQFF,TGTGCCAGCAGCCAAGAACTAGTGCGGAATGAGCAGTTCTTC
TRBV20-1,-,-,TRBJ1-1,CSAKIGSYTEAFF,TGCAGTGCTAAAATCGGTAGTTACACTGAAGCTTTCTTT
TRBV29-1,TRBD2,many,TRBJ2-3,CSVVGLAGGTDTQYF,TGCAGCGTTGTTGGTCTAGCGGGGGGCACAGATACGCAGTATTTT
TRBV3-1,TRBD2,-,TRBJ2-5,CASSQDLPTSGETQYF,TGTGCCAGCAGCCAAGACCTTCCGACTAGCGGAGAGACCCAGTACTTC
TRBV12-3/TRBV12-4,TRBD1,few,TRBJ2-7,CASSSTGVRYEQYF,TGTGCCAGCAGCTCGACAGGGGTTCGGTACGAGCAGTACTTC
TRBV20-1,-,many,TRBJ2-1,CSASGDSPGNEQFF,TGCAGTGCTAGTGGGGACTCCCCTGGCAATGAGCAGTTCTTC
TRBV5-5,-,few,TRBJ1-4,CASSLGTATNEKLFF,TGTGCCAGCAGCTTGGGAACAGCAACTAATGAAAAACTGTTTTTT
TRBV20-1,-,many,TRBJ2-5,CSQKGKGETQYF,TGCAGTCAAAAGGGCAAGGGAGAGACCCAGTACTTC
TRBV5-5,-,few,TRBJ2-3,CASSQMGAASTDTQYF,TGTGCCAGCAGCCAAATGGGGGCGGCATCCACAGATACGCAGTATTTT
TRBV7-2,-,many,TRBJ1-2,CASSLRDHYGYTF,TGTGCCAGCAGCTTAAGGGACCACTATGGCTACACCTTC
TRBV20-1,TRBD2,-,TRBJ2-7,CSARTSGGTYEQYF,TGCAGTGCTAGAACTAGCGGGGGAACATACGAGCAGTACTTC